One T cell receptor (beta chain) is described in this entry. Its antigen is unknown. Base-call qualities are not available, and no considerably larger clone is one nucleotide away. The method was the immunoSEQ multiplex PCR assay. The multiplex PCR relied on a mix of 60 forward primers for TCR Vbeta segments and 13 reverse primers for TCR Jbeta segments. Amplification of the CDR3 region of rearranged TCR beta genes was performed with a multiplex PCR assay on genomic DNA. The Illumina HiSeq System was used to sequence the amplified TCR beta libraries as 87-base-pair reads. The authors processed their data as follows. In a later analysis, tens of millions of unique TCR beta chains were counted across the roughly 670 repertoires, and some 10 million of these chains were shared by at least two donors. Raw reads were error-corrected and collapsed into unique sequences with a nearest-neighbor algorithm that merged closely related sequences to remove PCR and sequencing errors. To assign V, D and J gene segments, CDR3 sequences were aligned to IMGT reference sequences. For a sequence to be retained, a match of at least six nucleotides to both a V gene segment and a J gene segment was required. A rearrangement was called productive if the CDR3 had no stop codons and remained in frame with V and J, and every other rearrangement was called non-productive. Following IMGT convention, CDR3 was defined as the stretch from the second conserved V-encoded cysteine to the conserved J-encoded phenylalanine. The earlier analysis of some 600 of the donors excluded sequences that lacked an unambiguous match to a single V gene segment. In an earlier analysis of 587 of the donors, V segments were called functional above 56.7% productive rearrangements and were called segregating when the between-donor standard deviation exceeded 5%. A statistical classification framework was built for diagnosing cytomegalovirus status from the catalog of TCR beta chain sequences. In a later analysis, TCR nucleotide sequences were compared against IMGT/GENE-DB human TR gene sequences so that V and J genes could be assigned. Using the TCRdist pipeline, a later analysis assigned CDR3 sequences along with most-parsimonious VDJ recombination scenarios. In a later analysis, each TCR beta chain was defined by its CDR3 amino acid sequence together with its V-gene family, and reads lacking a unique V-gene family were excluded. To address suspected cross-contamination and a sequencing artifact, a later analysis removed roughly 580 highly shared, low-generation-probability nucleotide sequences. For each public chain, a later analysis derived a clonal expansion index from normalized ranks of inferred template counts within each repertoire. Generation probabilities in a later analysis came from a VDJ recombination model fitted to out-of-frame rearrangements, and those results were checked against IGoR. In a later analysis, hypergeometric tests were used to score TCR-TCR, TCR-HLA and TCR-CMV co-occurrence, with a repertoire-size bias correction applied to TCR pairs. A later analysis estimated false discovery rates by permuting HLA or CMV assignments 20 times. In a later analysis, co-occurring TCRs were grouped with DBSCAN, and TCRdist sequence similarity was added when clustering was performed within HLA-allele-positive subsets. Repertoires with fewer than 30,000 or more than 120,000 public chains were left out of co-occurrence clustering, as were five repertoires with anomalous nucleotide sharing. TCRdb stores this immuneACCESS table with in-frame sequences only. Part of the clones is absent; in the studies checked, under half of the shortfall reflects unresolved V genes, and no reason is known for the rest. That table gives V, J and clone size, and the DNA gave D and trimming. This sample lists around 160,000 clones; roughly 80% were detected once. 1.5% to 2% of the sample is taken by the ten largest.

The sample comes from a study of cytomegalovirus exposure and HLA in healthy donors (dated by TCRdb to between 2016 and 2019). Turning to the overall study: An earlier analysis of approximately 640 of the donors reported 250 to 300 Gb of sequence data and 100 million to 140 million unique TCR beta sequences from about 179 million T cells. Roughly 300 gigabases of sequencing data and roughly 80 million unique TCR sequences made up an early release that covered several hundred HLA-typed donors. The genetic ancestry cluster associated with self-reported Caucasian donors included around four fifths of the roughly 400 genotyped donors. The study aimed to test whether cataloging public T cell receptors could reveal signatures of past pathogen exposure. The study profiled the T cell repertoires of under 700 subjects by immunosequencing and related them to cytomegalovirus serostatus. Along with the approximately 620-subject first cohort, a separate validation cohort of some 130 different subjects was used. High-throughput TCR immunosequencing, statistical association of individual TCRs with disease status, and machine learning were combined to predict cytomegalovirus infection status. A later analysis re-analyzed previously published TCR beta repertoires from approximately 670 donors and added high-resolution HLA genotyping to study TCR occurrence patterns. Rather than drawing on any new phenotypic data, the later analysis identified candidate immune exposures from TCR beta sequences and the way those sequences occurred across donors. An earlier analysis of 587 of the donors applied high-throughput TCR beta sequencing to assess whether each TCR beta V gene segment acted as functional or pseudogenic. Donor age, sex, ethnicity and CMV serostatus were compiled alongside the repertoire data. A later genetic analysis took genome-wide SNP genotypes for about three fifths of the roughly 670 donors and used that subset as a discovery cohort. Every discovery cohort repertoire had been produced on one sequencing platform. HLA typing covered class I and class II loci at four-digit resolution. The number of typed donors differed by locus: about 620-640 for A, B, C, DRB1 and DQB1; 522 for DQA1; about 600 for DPA1; and 400 to 480 for DPB1. Roughly five DR-DQ haplotypes were treated as single units for association and clustering because of strong linkage in the cohort. On average, around 200,000 unique TCR beta nucleotide sequences were sequenced per donor among some 420 genotyped donors of the cohort, with around 19% of those sequences being non-productive.

The cohort comprised 710 or so healthy bone marrow donors. At the time of sampling, all cohort members were nominally healthy, though unrecorded immune exposures were likely present. CMV serostatus was recorded as positive for roughly 300 and negative for about 55% of the 666 cohort members, whereas no CMV serostatus was recorded for the donor in question. Each donor provided a peripheral blood sample, and peripheral blood mononuclear cells were used for TCR beta sequencing. Genomic DNA extraction from the blood cell samples was performed with the Qiagen DNeasy Blood Extraction Kit. From the germline V gene, CDR1 is MNHNS and CDR2 is SASEGT. Measured from the cysteine to the phenylalanine, the CDR3 is 13 residues long. Of all the DNA, just the CDR3 is kept, 39 bases in frame from base 1. Deletion took 4 bases off V and 2 bases off J, with a span of 9 bases between the germline ends. Study-level results and caveats: Because some donors lacked HLA typing at each locus, the association tests relied only on the typed subset. The cohort was sequenced for TCR beta chains only, and without alpha or paired-chain data the features that could be detected were limited. Because the 87-base-pair reads could not distinguish some IMGT-functional V segments, including TRBV6-2 and TRBV6-3, those segments were excluded. In a later genetic analysis, fewer N-insertions in productive TCRs were reported among donors in an Asian-associated ancestry cluster than the roughly 670-donor mean. It was suggested by the authors that the approach could potentially be generalized to other disease states and immunological phenotypes. The classifier was reported to diagnose cytomegalovirus status with high specificity and sensitivity in both the original cohort and the validation cohort. In vitro tests confirmed that a few of the cytomegalovirus-associated TCR beta chains recognize cytomegalovirus antigens. In a later analysis, HLA-associated TCR beta chains showed more clonal expansion and lower generation probabilities than non-associated chains that were equally common. Linkage disequilibrium might explain the correlated functional status among segregating V segments, but an unknown experimental factor could not be ruled out. When HLA alleles, especially DR and DQ, strongly co-occurred, attributing TCR associations to individual alleles was difficult. The only immune exposure information available for the cohort was CMV serostatus. In an earlier analysis of approximately 590 of the donors, most TCR beta V segments appeared in productive rearrangements about 90% or about 30% of the time, broadly matching IMGT annotations. In the study, some 160 TCR beta chains were listed as associated with cytomegalovirus. Several of the top co-occurrence clusters appeared to be linked to parvovirus B19, influenza, CMV and Epstein-Barr virus, according to a later analysis. A later analysis found that TCR association rates varied across HLA loci, with DRB1 alleles showing the most associated TCRs and HLA-C alleles the fewest. A further reported finding was that TCR beta sequences accurately predicted the HLA-A and HLA-B alleles for most subjects in the first cohort. While some public TCRs were present in many individuals, most TCR sequences turned up only very rarely across donors. Roughly uniform sequencing depth across donors was assumed in presence/absence analyses, although this assumption may not hold. Most CMV-associated TCR beta chains appeared to be HLA-restricted in a later analysis, and the HLA associations seemed to be driven largely by CMV exposure. A cluster of highly shared sequence variants was judged likely to be a technical artifact of the sequencing pipeline. In a later genetic analysis, a missense DCLRE1C variant was associated with V-gene and J-gene trimming of TCR beta chains, and the association was replicated in an independent cohort. Because counts were too low, about 18 rarely observed V segments, including chromosome 9 orphons, were excluded from the earlier analysis of around 590 of the donors. In a later analysis, some 17,000 TCR beta sequences were associated with specific HLA alleles at a false discovery rate of 0.05.

The clonotype was recovered from a human donor in good health. The chain was built from TRBV6-1 and TRBJ2-7; the D gene cannot be named for sure. What was sequenced was PBMCs. Read as DNA, the sequence is TGTGCCAGCAGTGTTAGTTATACCTACGAGCAGTACTTC. This yields the protein CASSVSYTYEQYF.